A single sample gave rise to the 28 T cell receptor beta chains below, sequenced in a study of blood T cell repertoires in COVID-19. Method: immunoSEQ multiplex PCR; TCRdb's copy keeps in-frame clones and lacks some. This sample carries 200,000 to 300,000 clones, 70% to 90% of them seen once, and the ten largest clones take roughly 5%. The material sequenced was peripheral blood. The receptors shown here come from a woman aged 55-69 years with COVID-19, enrolled during active disease.

J is TRBJ1-2 and V is TRBV7-9; D gene unclear. Germline V gives CDR1 SEHNR, CDR2 FQNEAQ (reference sequence). Deletions cut 3 bases from V and 5 bases from J, with 19 bases between. CDR3 length equals 16 residues. The CDR3 nucleotides are TGTGCCAGCAGCTTTTTCCCCCCCGGCGGGGTTTATGGCTACACCTTC. Residues: CASSFFPPGGVYGYTF.

This clone was seen just once. Additional DNA sequences in this sample encode the identical CDR3. The rearrangement uses TRBV19 and TRBJ1-5; maybe TRBD1 (6 bases). From germline, CDR1 is LNHDA and CDR2 SQIVND (reference sequence). This CDR3 region has 13 residues. V gave up 1 base and J gave up 6 bases, with 7 bases separating them. Written as DNA, the CDR3 is TGTGCCAGTAGTATAGGAGGGGGTCAGCCCCAGCATTTT. The encoded protein is CASSIGGGQPQHF.

The chain carries TRBV7-8 and TRBJ1-3; D is undetermined. Germline CDR1 is SGHVS and CDR2 is FQNEAQ. There are 14 residues in the CDR3. Trimming shortened V by 5 bases and J by 6 bases, and 14 bases separated the two germline ends. This CDR3 reads CASSRDGIKNTIYF. The CDR3 bases are TGTGCCAGCAGCCGAGACGGGATCAAAAACACCATATATTTT.

Turning to this clone: Other DNA sequences in this specimen translate into the identical CDR3. This chain uses TRBV7-9 with TRBJ2-2; no definite D call. The germline gives CDR1 SEHNR, CDR2 FQNEAQ (reference sequence). Trimming stripped 4 bases from V and 5 bases from J, with 8 bases between. CDR3 length equals 13 residues. Here the CDR3 reads CASSSRVTGELFF. The CDR3 DNA reads as TGTGCCAGCAGCTCCCGGGTGACCGGGGAGCTGTTTTTT.

The rearrangement joins TRBV4-3 to TRBJ2-3; TRBD2 agrees at 8 bases. The CDR3 covers 14 residues. The germline V gene encodes CDR1 LGHNA and CDR2 YSLEER. V gave up 3 bases and J gave up 3 bases; unmatched junction bases: 2. The CDR3 DNA is TGCGCCAGCAGCCAGAGCGGGAGAACAGATACGCAGTATTTT. Translating it yields CASSQSGRTDTQYF.

This clone was found a few times. The rearrangement joins TRBV2 to TRBJ1-1; the D gene is possibly TRBD1 (6 bases). The germline CDR1 and CDR2 sequences are SNHLY and FYNNEI. V was cut by 6 bases and J by 0 bases, with 11 bases left in between. The CDR3 is 14 amino acids. As DNA, the CDR3 is TGTGCCAGCAGGAACAGGGCCATGAACACTGAAGCTTTCTTT. Protein: CASRNRAMNTEAFF.

The V call is TRBV7-3, the J call TRBJ1-4, with D possibly matching TRBD1 (6 bases). Looked up from germline, CDR1 is SGHTA and CDR2 is FQGTGA. The CDR3 runs to 15 residues. Trimming stripped 6 bases from V and 4 bases from J, with 15 bases between. The CDR3 coding sequence is TGTGCCAGCAGTCCCCGGGGAGGGGGTAATGAAAAACTGTTTTTT. It translates to CASSPRGGGNEKLFF. Using reference TRBV7-3 and TRBJ1-4 for the parts outside the CDR3, the full variable domain is GAGVSQTPSNKVTEKGKYVELRCDPISGHTALYWYRQSLGQGPEFLIYFQGTGAADDSGLPNDRFFAVRPEGSVSTLKIQRTERGDSAVYLCASSPRGGGNEKLFFGSGTQLSVL.

The gene calls are TRBV2 and TRBJ2-7; the D gene is possibly TRBD1 (7 bases). Germline V gene lookup returns CDR1 SNHLY and CDR2 FYNNEI. The V gene lost 4 bases and the J gene lost 2 bases, with 12 bases spanning the gap. The CDR3 consists of 14 residues. CDR3 amino acids: CASSGQGGPYEQYF. In DNA form, the CDR3 reads TGTGCCAGCAGTGGCCAGGGGGGACCCTACGAGCAGTACTTC.

CDR3 residues: CASSLGLEGSSETQYF. DNA of the CDR3: TGTGCCAGCAGCTTAGGGCTGGAGGGGAGTTCGGAGACCCAGTACTTC. V and J are TRBV7-2 and TRBJ2-5; a weak D match, TRBD2 (6 bases). The V end was cut by 1 base, the J end by 5 bases, with 17 bases between. This CDR3 region has 16 residues. CDR1 is SGHTA, CDR2 FQGNSA, per germline.

V is TRBV7-8 and J is TRBJ1-1, with no clear D. CDR1 SGHVS and CDR2 FQNEAQ come from the germline V gene. This CDR3 contains 17 residues. Trimming left V 5 bases short and J 3 bases short, with 22 bases between. This CDR3 reads CASSPLKGRDQYTEAFF. The CDR3 DNA sequence: TGTGCCAGCAGCCCCTTGAAAGGGAGGGATCAGTACACTGAAGCTTTCTTT.

The rearrangement joins TRBV6-2 or TRBV6-3 to TRBJ2-1; D remains unclear. The CDR3 runs 12 residues. Germline CDR1 MNHEY, CDR2 SVGEGT. Trimming removed 6 bases from V and 6 bases from J, with 9 bases in between. This chain's CDR3 is CASSPFLNEQFF. The DNA for the CDR3 is TGTGCCAGCAGCCCCTTCCTCAATGAGCAGTTCTTC.

This rearrangement joins TRBV19 to TRBJ1-5; D call uncertain. Trimming removed 4 bases at V and 4 bases at J, with 8 bases between. Germline CDR1 reads LNHDA; CDR2 reads SQIVND (reference sequence). This CDR3 contains 13 residues. CDR3 sequence: CASSNGVNQPQHF. The CDR3 DNA reads as TGTGCCAGTAGTAACGGGGTAAATCAGCCCCAGCATTTT.

The J gene is TRBJ2-5, the V gene TRBV5-1; 9 bases are shared with TRBD2. V was clipped by 6 bases and J by 1 base; unmatched bases: 7. Germline assignment: CDR1 SGHRS and CDR2 YFSETQ. The CDR3 is 15 residues long. CDR3 in amino acids: CASTHSGRFQETQYF. The CDR3 DNA reads TGCGCCAGCACCCATAGCGGGAGATTCCAAGAGACCCAGTACTTC.

The chain is built from TRBV5-1 and TRBJ2-2; 11 bases fit TRBD2. V lost 0 bases and J lost 6; bases outside the gene matches: 4. CDR1 SGHRS and CDR2 YFSETQ come from the germline V gene. The CDR3 spans 16 residues. CDR3 coding DNA: TGCGCCAGCAGCTTGGCTAGCGGGAGGAGTTCCGGGGAGCTGTTTTTT. Protein sequence: CASSLASGRSSGELFF.

The rearrangement uses TRBV27 and TRBJ2-2; 7 nucleotides agree with TRBD1. CDR1 and CDR2 (germline): MNHEY, SMNVEV (reference sequence). This CDR3 has 15 residues. V trimming: 5 bases; J trimming: 1 base; junction bases outside the gene matches: 4. CDR3 bases: TGTGCCAGCAGTCCAGGACAGGTGAACACCGGGGAGCTGTTTTTT. Its translation: CASSPGQVNTGELFF.

The chain carries TRBV6-2 or TRBV6-3 and TRBJ1-1, with no clear D. The CDR3 covers 15 residues. Trimming pared 0 bases from V and 5 bases from J, leaving 13 bases between. The germline V gene has CDR1 MNHEY and CDR2 SVGEGT. CDR3 protein: CASSYSSEGRTEAFF. The CDR3 nucleotides are TGTGCCAGCAGTTACTCGAGTGAGGGTCGGACTGAAGCTTTCTTT.

This rearrangement joins TRBV9 to TRBJ1-6; the D gene is possibly TRBD1 (6 bases). V was clipped by 5 bases and J by 7 bases, with 10 bases between them. The germline V gene encodes CDR1 SGDLS and CDR2 YYNGEE. This CDR3 is built from 13 residues. CDR3: CASSEGTNSPLHF. In DNA, the CDR3 is TGTGCCAGCAGTGAGGGGACAAATTCACCCCTCCACTTT.

The V call is TRBV10-2, the J call TRBJ2-5; 7 bases line up with TRBD1. The CDR3 totals 13 residues. The germline gives CDR1 WSHSY, CDR2 SAAADI. Trimming at V came to 9 bases and at J to 2 bases, leaving 6 bases not matched to a gene. This chain's CDR3 is CASRQGGQETQYF. In DNA form, the CDR3 reads TGCGCCAGTAGACAGGGCGGGCAAGAGACCCAGTACTTC.

CDR3 protein: CASSLTSGQNYGYTF. DNA for the CDR3: TGTGCCAGCAGCTTAACGTCGGGACAGAACTATGGCTACACCTTC. The chain couples TRBV7-3 to TRBJ1-2; 7 bases are a match to TRBD1. Germline V gives CDR1 SGHTA, CDR2 FQGTGA. The junction had 3 bases not matched to a gene; V was cut back by 0 bases and J by 2 bases. The CDR3 is 15 residues long.

This clone came up once. This chain uses TRBV9 with TRBJ2-3; a possible D gene is TRBD1 (5 bases). V was pared by 0 bases and J by 5 bases, with 13 bases between. The CDR3 consists of 15 residues. Germline loops: CDR1 SGDLS, CDR2 YYNGEE. CDR3 in amino acids: CASSVATLGVDTQYF. CDR3 DNA sequence: TGTGCCAGCAGCGTAGCTACTTTAGGGGTAGATACGCAGTATTTT. Using reference TRBV9 and TRBJ2-3 for the parts outside the CDR3, the full variable domain is DSGVTQTPKHLITATGQRVTLRCSPRSGDLSVYWYQQSLDQGLQFLIQYYNGEERAKGNILERFSAQQFPDLHSELNLSSLELGDSALYFCASSVATLGVDTQYFGPGTRLTVL.

The chain links TRBV27 to TRBJ1-6; 7 bases are shared with TRBD1. The ends lost 2 bases at V and 7 bases at J; junction bases unmatched: 8. This CDR3 has 16 residues. Germline CDR1 is MNHEY and CDR2 is SMNVEV (reference sequence). The chain's CDR3 is CASSLPRQGGNSPLHF. The CDR3 nucleotides read TGTGCCAGCAGTTTACCCCGACAGGGTGGCAATTCACCCCTCCACTTT.

The rearrangement joins TRBV9 to TRBJ2-5; 7 bases agree with TRBD2. V lost 1 base and J lost 8; bases outside the gene matches: 5. The CDR3 spans 13 residues. Germline V gives CDR1 SGDLS, CDR2 YYNGEE. The chain's CDR3 is CASSVSGGDTQYF. CDR3 nucleotide sequence: TGTGCCAGCAGCGTATCTGGGGGGGATACCCAGTACTTC.

The chain combines TRBV3-1 (or the pseudogene TRBV3-2) with TRBJ2-5; 12 bases match TRBD2. Germline lookup yields CDR1 LGHDT and CDR2 YNNKEL (reference sequence). Trimming at V came to 1 base and at J to 5 bases, leaving 11 bases not matched to a gene. The CDR3 spans 18 residues. The CDR3 sequence is CASSQVGGGLAGRETQYF. CDR3 nucleotide sequence: TGTGCCAGCAGCCAAGTCGGAGGGGGACTAGCGGGCAGGGAGACCCAGTACTTC.

The V and J genes are TRBV7-8 and TRBJ2-1, with TRBD2 matching 11 bases. In germline, CDR1 is SGHVS, CDR2 FQNEAQ. This CDR3 is built from 17 residues. V lost 3 bases and J lost 0; bases outside the gene matches: 4. The CDR3 DNA reads as TGTGCCAGCAGCTTTTCTAGCGGGGGGACCTCCTACAATGAGCAGTTCTTC. This gives the protein CASSFSSGGTSYNEQFF.

The rearrangement joins TRBV18 to TRBJ2-7; tentative D call: TRBD1 (6 bases). CDR3 length: 13 residues. In germline, CDR1 is KGHSH, CDR2 LQKENI. The V gene lost 3 bases and the J gene lost 5 bases, with 11 bases spanning the gap. The CDR3: CASSPLDRHEQYF. The CDR3 nucleotides are TGTGCCAGCTCACCTCTGGACAGACACGAGCAGTACTTC. Full variable domain (missing parts from reference TRBV18 and TRBJ2-7): NAGVMQNPRHLVRRRGQEARLRCSPMKGHSHVYWYRQLPEEGLKFMVYLQKENIIDESGMPKERFSAEFPKEGPSILRIQQVVRGDSAAYFCASSPLDRHEQYFGPGTRLTVT.

This chain joins TRBV28 and TRBJ1-6, with 7 bases aligning to TRBD1. CDR1 MDHEN and CDR2 SYDVKM come from the germline V gene. This CDR3 is 15 amino acids long. With 8 bases clipped from V and 7 bases from J, the junction kept 11 bases outside the gene matches. The CDR3: CASLKEQGPNSPLHF. The DNA for the CDR3 is TGTGCCAGCTTAAAGGAACAGGGGCCCAATTCACCCCTCCACTTT. Variable domain in full (rest from reference TRBV28 and TRBJ1-6): DVKVTQSSRYLVKRTGEKVFLECVQDMDHENMFWYRQDPGLGLRLIYFSYDVKMKEKGDIPEGYSVSREKKERFSLILESASTNQTSMYLCASLKEQGPNSPLHFGNGTRLTVT.

The CDR3 region is CASSFALTGGGDPQHF. The DNA for the CDR3 is TGTGCCAGCAGCTTCGCGCTGACGGGGGGGGGTGATCCCCAGCATTTT. This chain joins TRBV7-2 and TRBJ1-5; TRBD1 is a possible D gene (5 bases). Trimming pared 3 bases from V and 10 bases from J, leaving 22 bases between. The CDR3 is 16 amino acids. Germline values: CDR1 SGHTA, CDR2 FQGNSA.

The chain is built from TRBV27 and TRBJ1-2; D might be TRBD1 (5 bases). Germline CDR1 and CDR2: MNHEY and SMNVEV (reference sequence). This CDR3 region has 13 residues. V shed 0 bases and J shed 7 bases, with 9 bases lying between them. The CDR3 is CASSLSGALGYTF. The CDR3 DNA is TGTGCCAGCAGTTTATCAGGGGCGCTTGGCTACACCTTC.